This T cell receptor (beta chain) was captured in a study of T cell responses to AZD1222 COVID-19 vaccine. General study results and limits: It should be noted that donors were predominantly white British and more often female, and clonal diversity was possibly underestimated. Nearly half of the spike-specific TCRs reportedly recognize variant regions that carry no mutations.

This clone was observed a handful of times. Its specificity is not known. The protocol was immunoSEQ multiplex PCR, while the TCRdb copy is restricted to in-frame clones and leaves out a portion. Among 65,000 to 95,000 clones listed, 70% to 90% were seen once. CDR1 is SGHRS, CDR2 YFSETQ, per germline. Between the trimmed V and J ends, which lost 4 bases and 14 bases, there was a span of 21 bases. The CDR3 is 14 residues long. The rearrangement uses TRBV5-1 and TRBJ2-2; D ambiguous. The starting material was peripheral blood, obtained on day 0 of AZD1222 vaccination. The TCR sequence derives from an adult in good health. DNA of the CDR3: TGCGCCAGCAGCGTAGACCCAACAGTCCCTGTCCTGTTTTTT. This translates into CASSVDPTVPVLFF. Using reference TRBV5-1 and TRBJ2-2 for the parts outside the CDR3, the full variable domain is KAGVTQTPRYLIKTRGQQVTLSCSPISGHRSVSWYQQTPGQGLQFLFEYFSETQRNKGNFPGRFSGRQFSNSRSEMNVSTLELGDSALYLCASSVDPTVPVLFFGEGSRLTVL.